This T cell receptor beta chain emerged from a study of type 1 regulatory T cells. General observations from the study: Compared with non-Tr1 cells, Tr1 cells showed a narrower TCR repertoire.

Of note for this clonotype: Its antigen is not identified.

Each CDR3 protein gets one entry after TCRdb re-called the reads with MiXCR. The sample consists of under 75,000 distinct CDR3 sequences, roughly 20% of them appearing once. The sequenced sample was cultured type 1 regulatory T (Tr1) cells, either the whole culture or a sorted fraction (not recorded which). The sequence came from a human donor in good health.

CDR3 nucleotide sequence: TGTGCCAGCAGCACCCGACAGGGACGAGAGACCCAGTACTTC. Translating gives CASSTRQGRETQYF. The J gene is TRBJ2-5, the V gene TRBV5-4; 7 positions agree with TRBD1. This CDR3 comprises 14 residues. V was clipped by 4 bases and J by 4 bases; unmatched bases: 7. Germline lookup yields CDR1 SGHNT and CDR2 YYREEE (reference sequence).